The 5 T cell receptor beta chains listed next were all sequenced from one sample in a study of neurological immune-mediated disorders. MiXCR, applied by TCRdb to the 5' RACE reads, yields one record per CDR3 protein. The table lists fewer than 45,000 distinct CDR3 sequences, 11% of them singletons. Time point of the sample: technical triplicate 1. The specimen was PBMCs. These receptors all come from a man aged 55 to 70 with HTLV-1-associated myelopathy (HAM/TSP).

This chain connects TRBV18 to TRBJ1-4, with a tentative D call TRBD1 (5 bases). The CDR3 contains 12 residues. The germline gives CDR1 KGHSH, CDR2 LQKENI. The V end was cut by 6 bases, the J end by 8 bases, with 10 bases between. The CDR3 loop is CASSQGGEKLFF. The CDR3 DNA sequence: TGTGCCAGCTCTCAGGGAGGCGAAAAACTGTTTTTT.

Concerning this clonotype itself: This may be a read error, as it is one base from a much larger clone. The chain is built from TRBV10-3 and TRBJ1-5, with D perhaps matching TRBD1 (6 bases). This CDR3 has 15 residues. CDR1 and CDR2 (germline): ENHRY, SYGVKD. CDR3 DNA sequence: TGTGTCACCGACTTACAGGGAGTCGGCAATCAGCCCCAGCATTTT. Protein: CVTDLQGVGNQPQHF.

This clonotype was found many times. The rearrangement joins TRBV5-1 to TRBJ2-5; TRBD1 aligns across 9 bases. Looked up from germline, CDR1 is SGHRS and CDR2 is YFSETQ. The V gene end was trimmed by 0 bases and the J gene end by 4 bases; junction bases not matched to a gene: 4. The CDR3 is made up of 15 amino acids. In nucleotides, the CDR3 is TGCGCCAGCAGCTTGGACAGGGGGCTTTCAGAGACCCAGTACTTC. Translated: CASSLDRGLSETQYF.

This rearrangement joins TRBV7-3 to TRBJ2-5, with D possibly matching TRBD2 (5 bases). The V end lost 5 bases, the J end lost 2 bases, and 18 bases lay between the germline ends. From germline, CDR1 is SGHTA and CDR2 FQGTGA. CDR3 length: 16 residues. CDR3 sequence (DNA): TGTGCCAGCAGCCCCGGGGTAGGGCCGGGGCAAGAGACCCAGTACTTC. Translation gives CASSPGVGPGQETQYF.

This clonotype was detected many times. The chain recombines TRBV4-2 with TRBJ1-2; D gene ambiguous. The CDR3 totals 15 residues. Germline V gives CDR1 LGHNA, CDR2 YNFKEQ. V dropped 1 base and J dropped 0 bases, with 9 bases sitting between them. CDR3 bases: TGTGCCAGCAGCCAAGTCGTACAGTCTAACTATGGCTACACCTTC. It yields the protein CASSQVVQSNYGYTF.